One sample yielded the 13 T cell receptor beta chains listed below, sequenced in a study of blood T cell repertoires in COVID-19. TCRdb's copy holds only in-frame clones and misses some; the assay was immunoSEQ multiplex PCR. There are more than 300,000 clones in the sample; around 86% occur only once, and around 5.1% lies in the top ten. The sequenced material came from PBMCs or T cells enriched from blood (not recorded which). These receptors all come from a woman aged 45-59 years who had recovered from COVID-19.

The V call is TRBV7-3, the J call TRBJ2-1, with 11 bases matching TRBD2. The CDR3 contains 14 residues. Germline CDR1 is SGHTA and CDR2 is FQGTGA. V lost 5 bases and J lost 6; bases outside the gene matches: 3. The CDR3 here is CASSLAGGGNEQFF. The CDR3 bases are TGTGCCAGCAGCCTAGCGGGGGGCGGCAATGAGCAGTTCTTC. The full variable domain, in which reference TRBV7-3 and TRBJ2-1 provide the parts outside the CDR3, is GAGVSQTPSNKVTEKGKYVELRCDPISGHTALYWYRQSLGQGPEFLIYFQGTGAADDSGLPNDRFFAVRPEGSVSTLKIQRTERGDSAVYLCASSLAGGGNEQFFGPGTRLTVL.

V gene TRBV2 combines with J gene TRBJ2-5, with D perhaps matching TRBD1 (7 bases). Germline lookup yields CDR1 SNHLY and CDR2 FYNNEI. CDR3 length equals 14 residues. With 6 bases removed from V and 3 bases from J, the gap between germline ends came to 14 bases. The CDR3: CASRARGEEETQYF. The CDR3 DNA is TGTGCCAGCAGGGCCAGGGGGGAGGAAGAGACCCAGTACTTC.

The V gene is TRBV30, the J gene TRBJ2-5, with D possibly TRBD1 on 6 matching bases. CDR1 and CDR2 from the germline V gene are GTSNPN and SVGIG (reference sequence). The length of the CDR3 is 13 residues. V was pared by 2 bases and J by 2 bases, with 9 bases between. CDR3 sequence reads: CAWSPGQQETQYF. CDR3 nucleotide sequence: TGTGCCTGGAGTCCGGGACAACAAGAGACCCAGTACTTC. The full variable domain, with the rest looked up from reference TRBV30 and TRBJ2-5, is SQTIHQWPATLVQPVGSPLSLECTVEGTSNPNLYWYRQAAGRGLQLLFYSVGIGQISSEVPQNLSASRPQDRQFILSSKKLLLSDSGFYLCAWSPGQQETQYFGPGTRLLVL.

The CDR3 DNA sequence: TGTGCCAGCGGCCAGGTTAACTATGGCTACACCTTC. Translated: CASGQVNYGYTF. The chain has TRBV11-1 and TRBJ1-2; the D is unclear. V gave up 8 bases and J gave up 1 base, with 8 bases separating them. The CDR3 is 12 amino acids. Germline V gives CDR1 SGHAT, CDR2 FQDESV (reference sequence).

The rearrangement joins TRBV2 to TRBJ1-1, with a weak D call TRBD1 (6 bases). The CDR3 runs to 14 residues. The germline V gene has CDR1 SNHLY and CDR2 FYNNEI. V shed 6 bases and J shed 2 bases, with 13 bases lying between them. The CDR3 region is CASRGQRLNTEAFF. CDR3 nucleotide sequence: TGTGCCAGCAGAGGACAGCGACTAAACACTGAAGCTTTCTTT.

The chain uses TRBV6-5 and TRBJ1-3; 7 bases agree with TRBD1. Germline assignment: CDR1 MNHEY and CDR2 SVGAGI. The CDR3 length is 14 residues. V shed 6 bases and J 4 bases; nucleotides not matched to a gene: 6. This CDR3 reads CASSGTADGNTIYF. The CDR3 nucleotides are TGTGCCAGCAGCGGGACAGCGGACGGAAACACCATATATTTT.

V usage is TRBV18 and J usage is TRBJ2-7; 8 positions match TRBD1. With 1 base clipped from V and 4 bases from J, the junction kept 12 bases outside the gene matches. This CDR3 comprises 17 residues. Germline CDR1 KGHSH, CDR2 LQKENI. CDR3: CASSPLSPDRVKYEQYF. The CDR3 region has the DNA TGTGCCAGCTCACCACTAAGCCCGGACAGGGTTAAGTACGAGCAGTACTTC.

This clone was seen a few times. CDR3 nucleotides: TGTGCCAGCAGCGTAGCGGGTGATCCCAATCAGCCCCAGCATTTT. Amino acid sequence: CASSVAGDPNQPQHF. The chain joins TRBV9 to TRBJ1-5; D remains ambiguous. Germline CDR1 and CDR2: SGDLS and YYNGEE. The V end lost 0 bases, the J end lost 3 bases, and 10 bases lay between the germline ends. CDR3 length equals 15 residues.

The genes are TRBV2 and TRBJ2-1; 7 positions agree with TRBD1. Trimming cost V 6 bases and J 6 bases; bases outside gene matches: 2. This CDR3 is 12 amino acids long. Germline CDR1 and CDR2: SNHLY and FYNNEI. The CDR3 sequence is CASSPGGNEQFF. The CDR3 DNA reads as TGTGCCAGCAGCCCAGGGGGCAATGAGCAGTTCTTC.

This clone came up once. The chain carries TRBV6-5 and TRBJ1-4; D not certain. Germline V gives CDR1 MNHEY, CDR2 SVGAGI. The V end was cut by 4 bases, the J end by 2 bases, with 11 bases between. There are 15 residues in the CDR3. CDR3 nucleotides: TGTGCCAGCAGTTCGAGGAGGGTTACTAATGAAAAACTGTTTTTT. Translated, it gives CASSSRRVTNEKLFF.

This chain uses TRBV3-1 (or the pseudogene TRBV3-2) with TRBJ1-2; tentatively, D is TRBD1 (6 bases). The germline gives CDR1 LGHDT, CDR2 YNNKEL (reference sequence). The CDR3 consists of 15 residues. Deletions cut 3 bases from V and 2 bases from J, with 13 bases between. The CDR3 coding sequence is TGTGCCAGCAGCCAGGGGGGGCGAAGGAACTATGGCTACACCTTC. This sequence encodes CASSQGGRRNYGYTF.

A few counts support this clone. This rearrangement joins TRBV3-1 (or the pseudogene TRBV3-2) to TRBJ2-5; 11 nucleotides line up with TRBD2. The germline gives CDR1 LGHDT, CDR2 YNNKEL (reference sequence). The CDR3 has 16 residues. With 2 bases clipped from V and 0 bases from J, the junction kept 2 bases outside the gene matches. The CDR3 loop is CASSQRLAGYQETQYF. The CDR3 DNA reads TGTGCCAGCAGCCAACGACTAGCGGGGTACCAAGAGACCCAGTACTTC.

The V call is TRBV7-9, the J call TRBJ2-5; a possible D gene is TRBD1 (5 bases). V lost 4 bases and J 4 bases, leaving 22 bases between the germline ends. The CDR3 spans 17 residues. The V gene's germline CDR1 is SEHNR and CDR2 FQNEAQ (reference sequence). The DNA for the CDR3 is TGTGCCAGCAGCTCACGTCCGGCAGGGCTGGTGGGAGAGACCCAGTACTTC. Its protein is CASSSRPAGLVGETQYF.